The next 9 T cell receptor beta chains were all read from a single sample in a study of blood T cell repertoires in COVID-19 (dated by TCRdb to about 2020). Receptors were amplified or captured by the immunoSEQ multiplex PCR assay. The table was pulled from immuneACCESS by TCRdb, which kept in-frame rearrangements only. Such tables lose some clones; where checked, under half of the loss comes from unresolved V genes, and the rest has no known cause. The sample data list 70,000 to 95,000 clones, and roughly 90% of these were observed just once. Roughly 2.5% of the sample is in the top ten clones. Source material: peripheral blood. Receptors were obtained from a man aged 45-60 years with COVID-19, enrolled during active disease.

The CDR3 DNA reads as TGTGCCAGCAGTCGACAGGGGAGACCTGGCTACACCTTC. Its protein product is CASSRQGRPGYTF. The J gene is TRBJ1-2, the V gene TRBV12-3 or TRBV12-4; the match to TRBD1 covers 8 bases. The CDR3 extends over 13 amino acids. J gave up 7 bases and V 5 bases, and 6 bases lay outside the gene matches.

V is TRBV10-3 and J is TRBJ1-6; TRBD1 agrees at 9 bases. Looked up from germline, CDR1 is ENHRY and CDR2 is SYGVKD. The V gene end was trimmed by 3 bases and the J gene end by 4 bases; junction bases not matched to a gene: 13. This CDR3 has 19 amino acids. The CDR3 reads CAISDLGQGSGHYNSPLHF. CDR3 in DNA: TGTGCCATCAGTGACCTCGGACAGGGGTCCGGGCATTATAATTCACCCCTCCACTTT.

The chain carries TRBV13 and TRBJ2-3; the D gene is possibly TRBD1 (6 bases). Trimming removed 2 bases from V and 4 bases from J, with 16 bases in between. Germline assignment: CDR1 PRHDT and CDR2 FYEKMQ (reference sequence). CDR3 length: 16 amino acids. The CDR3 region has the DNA TGTGCCAGCAGCTTAAAAAGGGGGTTAAATCCAGATACGCAGTATTTT. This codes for CASSLKRGLNPDTQYF.

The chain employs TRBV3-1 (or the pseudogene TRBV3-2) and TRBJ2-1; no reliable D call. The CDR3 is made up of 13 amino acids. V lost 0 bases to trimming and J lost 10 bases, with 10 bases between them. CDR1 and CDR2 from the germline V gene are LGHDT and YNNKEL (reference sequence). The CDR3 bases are TGTGCCAGCAGCCAAGAAGTGATGAGGGAGCAGTTCTTC. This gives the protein CASSQEVMREQFF.

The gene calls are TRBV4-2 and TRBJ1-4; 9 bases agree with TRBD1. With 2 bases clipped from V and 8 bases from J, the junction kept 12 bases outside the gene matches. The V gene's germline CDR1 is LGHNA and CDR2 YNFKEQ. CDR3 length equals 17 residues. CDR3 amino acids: CASSQSFLTGGHEKLFF. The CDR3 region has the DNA TGTGCCAGCAGCCAATCTTTCCTAACAGGGGGCCACGAAAAACTGTTTTTT.

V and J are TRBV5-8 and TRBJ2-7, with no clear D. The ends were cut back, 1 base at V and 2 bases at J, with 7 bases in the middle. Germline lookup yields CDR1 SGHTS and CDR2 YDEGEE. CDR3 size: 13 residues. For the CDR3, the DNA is TGTGCCAGCAGCTTGCGCCCTACCTACGAGCAGTACTTC. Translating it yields CASSLRPTYEQYF.

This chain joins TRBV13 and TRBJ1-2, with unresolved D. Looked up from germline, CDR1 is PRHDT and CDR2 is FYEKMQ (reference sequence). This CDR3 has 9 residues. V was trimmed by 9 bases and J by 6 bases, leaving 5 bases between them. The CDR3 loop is CARGDGYTF. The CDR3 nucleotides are TGTGCCAGGGGCGATGGCTACACCTTC.

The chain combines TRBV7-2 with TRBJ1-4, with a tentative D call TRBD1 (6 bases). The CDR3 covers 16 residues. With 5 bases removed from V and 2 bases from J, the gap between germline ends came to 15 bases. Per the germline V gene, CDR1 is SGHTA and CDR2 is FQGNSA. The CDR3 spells CASSVPGVVTNEKLFF. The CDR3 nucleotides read TGTGCCAGCAGCGTCCCAGGGGTAGTCACTAATGAAAAACTGTTTTTT.

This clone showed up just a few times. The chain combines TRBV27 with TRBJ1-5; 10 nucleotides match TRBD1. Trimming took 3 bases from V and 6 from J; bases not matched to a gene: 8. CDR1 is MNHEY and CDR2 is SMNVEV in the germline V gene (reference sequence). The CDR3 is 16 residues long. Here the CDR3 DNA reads TGTGCCAGCAGTTTTTTTATAGGGACAGGGGTTCAGCCCCAGCATTTT. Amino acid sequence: CASSFFIGTGVQPQHF.